What follows are 32 T cell receptor beta chains derived from one specimen sequenced in a study of response to subunit inactivated influenza vaccine. TCRdb processed the RT-PCR reads anew with MiXCR; each CDR3 protein has one entry. Of more than 400,000 distinct CDR3 sequences listed, approximately 9.9% were seen once; the top ten hold over 9.5%. The sequenced sample was PBMCs from blood, obtained about 6 weeks after vaccination. The receptors were sampled from a man over 45 who received an inactivated influenza vaccine.

V is TRBV7-8 and J is TRBJ2-5; the match to TRBD2 covers 9 bases. The J segment lost 5 bases and the V segment lost 1 base, leaving 8 bases of the junction unmatched. This CDR3 is built from 16 residues. Germline CDR1 is SGHVS and CDR2 is FQNEAQ. The CDR3 here is CASSLGGRAVGETQYF. CDR3 in DNA: TGTGCCAGCAGCTTAGGCGGGAGGGCCGTCGGGGAGACCCAGTACTTC. The full variable domain, rest sourced from reference TRBV7-8 and TRBJ2-5, is GAGVSQSPRYKVAKRGQDVALRCDPISGHVSLFWYQQALGQGPEFLTYFQNEAQLDKSGLPSDRFFAERPEGSVSTLKIQRTQQEDSAVYLCASSLGGRAVGETQYFGPGTRLLVL.

The sample holds a few counts of this clonotype. This chain uses TRBV6-5 with TRBJ1-1, with TRBD1 as a possible D gene (5 bases). This CDR3 contains 15 residues. Germline loops: CDR1 MNHEY, CDR2 SVGAGI. The V end was cut by 2 bases, the J end by 3 bases, with 13 bases between. For the CDR3, the DNA is TGTGCCAGCAGTTACGGCAGGGAGAGGGACACTGAAGCTTTCTTT. It translates to CASSYGRERDTEAFF.

This chain joins TRBV28 and TRBJ1-6; the match to TRBD1 covers 9 bases. V gave up 4 bases and J gave up 11 bases; unmatched junction bases: 6. Per germline, CDR1 MDHEN and CDR2 SYDVKM. The CDR3 sequence is 14 residues long. The CDR3: CASSSGQGLAPLHF. CDR3 DNA: TGTGCCAGCAGTTCGGGACAGGGCCTAGCACCCCTCCACTTT. Full variable domain (outside the CDR3, taken from reference TRBV28 and TRBJ1-6): DVKVTQSSRYLVKRTGEKVFLECVQDMDHENMFWYRQDPGLGLRLIYFSYDVKMKEKGDIPEGYSVSREKKERFSLILESASTNQTSMYLCASSSGQGLAPLHFGNGTRLTVT.

The CDR3 region has the DNA TGTGCCAGCAGCTTAGGGCGAGCGGGGGGAATCACCGGGGAGCTGTTTTTT. Its protein product is CASSLGRAGGITGELFF. The V and J genes are TRBV5-6 and TRBJ2-2; 9 bases fit TRBD2. The V gene end was trimmed by 2 bases and the J gene end by 4 bases; junction bases not matched to a gene: 9. CDR1 is SGHDT, CDR2 YYEEEE, per germline. This CDR3 region has 17 residues. The full variable domain, rest sourced from reference TRBV5-6 and TRBJ2-2, is DAGVTQSPTHLIKTRGQQVTLRCSPKSGHDTVSWYQQALGQGPQFIFQYYEEEERQRGNFPDRFSGHQFPNYSSELNVNALLLGDSALYLCASSLGRAGGITGELFFGEGSRLTVL.

The gene calls are TRBV30 and TRBJ2-5; 8 positions agree with TRBD1. Germline V gene data show CDR1 as GTSNPN and CDR2 as SVGIG (reference sequence). This CDR3 is 14 amino acids long. Germline trimming cut 5 bases from V and 4 bases from J; bases unmatched to any gene: 9. CDR3: CAWGGQGGGETQYF. The CDR3 region has the DNA TGTGCCTGGGGTGGACAGGGCGGCGGAGAGACCCAGTACTTC.

This clonotype has a count of ten or more. The chain recombines TRBV20-1 with TRBJ2-5; D call uncertain. The germline V gene has CDR1 DFQATT and CDR2 SNEGSKA (reference sequence). The CDR3 runs 11 residues. V was pared by 2 bases and J by 5 bases, with 6 bases between. The CDR3 DNA reads TGCAGTGCTAGACCTTGGGAGACCCAGTACTTC. Translating it yields CSARPWETQYF.

This chain joins TRBV15 and TRBJ2-7; possible D gene TRBD1, 5 bases. Germline CDR1 is LNHNV and CDR2 is YYDKDF (reference sequence). Trimming took off 0 bases at V and 10 bases at J, with 13 bases between the two ends. The CDR3 totals 13 residues. Written as DNA, the CDR3 is TGTGCCACCAGCAGAGATCTCAGGGAAGAACAGTACTTC. This translates into CATSRDLREEQYF.

V usage is TRBV5-5 and J usage is TRBJ1-5; the match to TRBD1 covers 10 bases. This CDR3 spans 14 amino acids. Trimming removed 4 bases from V and 14 bases from J; junction bases left unmatched: 12. CDR1 and CDR2 (germline): SGHKS, YYEKEE (reference sequence). The CDR3 reads CASSPYLRQGAEHF. The CDR3 nucleotides are TGTGCCAGCAGCCCCTACCTTCGACAGGGGGCCGAGCATTTT.

This clonotype was counted only a few times. The rearrangement uses TRBV12-3 or TRBV12-4 and TRBJ2-1; D not resolved. This CDR3 is 12 amino acids long. Deletions cut 6 bases from V and 6 bases from J, with 9 bases between. As DNA, the CDR3 is TGTGCCAGCAGACCCCTCGGCAATGAGCAGTTCTTC. Translating it yields CASRPLGNEQFF.

The V call is TRBV10-3, the J call TRBJ2-7, with 8 bases identical to TRBD2. The CDR3 loop spans 15 amino acids. V dropped 0 bases and J dropped 4; count of bases not matched to a gene: 5. In germline, CDR1 is ENHRY, CDR2 SYGVKD. DNA for the CDR3: TGTGCCATCAGTGAGTCCTTAGCGGGATTTTACGAGCAGTACTTC. Protein product: CAISESLAGFYEQYF.

This sequence joins TRBV20-1 and TRBJ2-5; D call uncertain. V shed 3 bases and J shed 2 bases, with 10 bases lying between them. The CDR3 extends over 13 amino acids. Germline CDR1 is DFQATT and CDR2 is SNEGSKA (reference sequence). This CDR3 reads CSASSVSQETQYF. The CDR3 DNA is TGCAGTGCTAGCTCGGTCTCACAAGAGACCCAGTACTTC.

The rearrangement uses TRBV20-1 and TRBJ1-5; D perhaps matches TRBD1 (5 bases). V lost 0 bases and J 5 bases, leaving 14 bases between the germline ends. Germline V gene lookup returns CDR1 DFQATT and CDR2 SNEGSKA (reference sequence). The CDR3 runs to 15 residues. The CDR3 DNA follows: TGCAGTGCTAGAGATCGTCGAGGGGTAGATCAGCCCCAGCATTTT. Translating it yields CSARDRRGVDQPQHF.

This clonotype was counted ten times or more. The germline gene is not matched at one end of the junction; a read error may be the cause. The chain recombines TRBV29-1 with TRBJ2-7; 11 bases match TRBD1. The CDR3 runs to 14 residues. The germline gives CDR1 SQVTM, CDR2 ANQGSEA. The CDR3 spells CSVVRTGGSHEQYF. CDR3 sequence (DNA): TGCAGCGTTGTCAGGACAGGGGGCTCCCACGAGCAGTACTTC.

The rearrangement links TRBV4-3 to TRBJ1-2; D not certain. V lost 0 bases and J 6 bases, leaving 8 bases between the germline ends. In germline, CDR1 is LGHNA, CDR2 YSLEER. The CDR3 covers 13 residues. CDR3 DNA sequence: TGCGCCAGCAGCCAAGATTACCGCGATGGCTACACCTTC. It yields the protein CASSQDYRDGYTF.

This clonotype has only one observation. The V call is TRBV9, the J call TRBJ2-1; 11 bases line up with TRBD2. Germline V gene data show CDR1 as SGDLS and CDR2 as YYNGEE. V lost 4 bases and J lost 0; bases outside the gene matches: 3. This CDR3 has 16 residues. The CDR3: CASSLGLADSYNEQFF. In DNA, the CDR3 is TGTGCCAGCAGCCTGGGACTAGCGGACTCCTACAATGAGCAGTTCTTC.

This chain connects TRBV12-3 or TRBV12-4 to TRBJ2-3; D gene unclear. This CDR3 has 15 amino acids. V was cut by 6 bases and J by 0 bases, with 13 bases left in between. The CDR3 DNA reads as TGTGCCAGCAGCCACCAAGGCCCGAGCACAGATACGCAGTATTTT. This translates into CASSHQGPSTDTQYF.

This sequence joins TRBV29-1 and TRBJ2-3; D could derive from TRBD1 or TRBD2 (5 bases each). This CDR3 spans 12 amino acids. Germline-derived CDR1 and CDR2 are SQVTM and ANQGSEA. V gave up 6 bases and J gave up 4 bases, with 11 bases separating them. CDR3 loop: CSVEGFADTQYF. CDR3 bases: TGCAGCGTCGAGGGGTTCGCAGATACGCAGTATTTT.

The V call is TRBV4-2, the J call TRBJ2-2; D call uncertain. This CDR3 contains 14 residues. Germline lookup yields CDR1 LGHNA and CDR2 YNFKEQ. Trimming pared 2 bases from V and 7 bases from J, leaving 11 bases between. In DNA, the CDR3 is TGTGCCAGCAGCCAACCGCCAGATGACGGGGAGCTGTTTTTT. As protein: CASSQPPDDGELFF.

The rearrangement uses TRBV20-1 and TRBJ1-6; D is unresolved. The V end lost 1 base, the J end lost 0 bases, and 7 bases lay between the germline ends. The CDR3 runs to 15 residues. Per germline, CDR1 DFQATT and CDR2 SNEGSKA (reference sequence). In DNA form, the CDR3 reads TGCAGTGCTAGAGTCGGCAGCTCCTATAATTCACCCCTCCACTTT. Its protein product is CSARVGSSYNSPLHF.

The genes are TRBV25-1 and TRBJ1-1, with TRBD1 matching over 8 bases. With 6 bases clipped from V and 6 bases from J, the junction kept 12 bases outside the gene matches. This CDR3 has 15 amino acids. Per the germline V gene, CDR1 is MGHDK and CDR2 is SYGVNS. CDR3 protein: CASSVGGRGPPEAFF. CDR3 coding DNA: TGTGCCAGCAGCGTTGGGGGCAGGGGGCCCCCTGAAGCTTTCTTT. Complete variable domain (other parts from reference TRBV25-1 and TRBJ1-1): EADIYQTPRYLVIGTGKKITLECSQTMGHDKMYWYQQDPGMELHLIHYSYGVNSTEKGDLSSESTVSRIRTEHFPLTLESARPSHTSQYLCASSVGGRGPPEAFFGQGTRLTVV.

There are many counts of this clonotype. The chain carries TRBV4-3 and TRBJ1-2, with 9 bases lining up with TRBD1. The CDR3 runs 15 residues. Per germline, CDR1 LGHNA and CDR2 YSLEER. V gave up 4 bases and J gave up 5 bases; unmatched junction bases: 8. The CDR3 DNA reads TGCGCCAGCAGCCCCCAGGACAGGGGCGGATATGGCTACACCTTC. Translation: CASSPQDRGGYGYTF.

This clonotype was detected many times. V gene TRBV2 combines with J gene TRBJ2-5, with D tentatively TRBD1 or TRBD2 (5 bases each). Trimming cost V 7 bases and J 4 bases, with 28 bases left between them. The CDR3 is 18 amino acids. Per the germline V gene, CDR1 is SNHLY and CDR2 is FYNNEI. In DNA, the CDR3 is TGTGCCAGCATGGGGACGGATGGGAATATCAATGTAAGAGAGACCCAGTACTTC. The encoded protein is CASMGTDGNINVRETQYF.

In this sample, this clonotype turned up a few times. The V and J genes are TRBV30 and TRBJ2-3, with 10 bases fitting TRBD1. Germline CDR1 GTSNPN, CDR2 SVGIG (reference sequence). The junction had 6 bases not matched to a gene; V was cut back by 1 base and J by 5 bases. This CDR3 has 15 residues. CDR3 protein: CAWSAGQGPGDTQYF. The CDR3, as DNA: TGTGCCTGGAGTGCGGGACAGGGGCCGGGAGATACGCAGTATTTT. Complete variable domain (other parts from reference TRBV30 and TRBJ2-3): SQTIHQWPATLVQPVGSPLSLECTVEGTSNPNLYWYRQAAGRGLQLLFYSVGIGQISSEVPQNLSASRPQDRQFILSSKKLLLSDSGFYLCAWSAGQGPGDTQYFGPGTRLTVL.

This clonotype appeared once. DNA for the CDR3: TGTGCCACCAGTGGTGGTAGCACCTACGAGCAGTACTTC. It codes for CATSGGSTYEQYF. The gene calls are TRBV24-1 and TRBJ2-7; D gene ambiguous. This CDR3 contains 13 residues. The germline gives CDR1 KGHDR, CDR2 SFDVKD. V was trimmed by 5 bases and J by 2 bases, leaving 9 bases between them.

As concerns this clonotype: A read error may explain this, as a much larger clone is one base away. The gene calls are TRBV20-1 and TRBJ1-1; D not resolved. CDR3 size: 14 residues. Looked up from germline, CDR1 is DFQATT and CDR2 is SNEGSKA (reference sequence). The CDR3 here is CSARTIQLNTEALF. The CDR3 bases are TGCAGTGCTAGAACTATACAACTGAACACTGAAGCTTTATTT.

This clonotype was detected many times. The chain is built from TRBV4-3 and TRBJ1-2; 7 bases agree with TRBD1. J gave up 0 bases and V 4 bases, and 17 bases lay outside the gene matches. The CDR3 has 19 residues. Germline values: CDR1 LGHNA, CDR2 YSLEER. The DNA of the CDR3 is TGCGCCAGCAGCCGGATGGGAATGACCGGGACAGCATCTAACTATGGCTACACCTTC. Translated: CASSRMGMTGTASNYGYTF.

The chain couples TRBV6-1 to TRBJ1-2; D is uncertain. The germline gives CDR1 MNHNS, CDR2 SASEGT. This CDR3 contains 17 residues. Trimming took off 9 bases at V and 1 base at J, with 24 bases between the two ends. This chain's CDR3 is CASSQLVLHPNNYGYTF. Written as DNA, the CDR3 is TGTGCCAGTTCCCAGTTGGTTCTCCACCCAAATAACTATGGCTACACCTTC.

This clonotype was seen a handful of times. The V and J genes are TRBV6-2 or TRBV6-3 and TRBJ2-1; D assignment may be TRBD1 or TRBD2 (5 bases each). Germline CDR1 reads MNHEY; CDR2 reads SVGEGT. CDR3 length equals 13 residues. V lost 2 bases and J lost 6, with 8 bases in between. The CDR3: CASSYGTINEQFF. The CDR3 DNA is TGTGCCAGCAGTTACGGGACGATCAATGAGCAGTTCTTC.

This clonotype came up many times. J is TRBJ2-2 and V is TRBV29-1; D is undetermined. With 4 bases removed from V and 0 bases from J, the gap between germline ends came to 9 bases. The CDR3 is 14 amino acids. From germline, CDR1 is SQVTM and CDR2 ANQGSEA. CDR3 DNA: TGCAGCGTTGTGAGGCAGGCGAACACCGGGGAGCTGTTTTTT. Translated, it gives CSVVRQANTGELFF.

J is TRBJ2-3 and V is TRBV5-1; tentative D call: TRBD2 (5 bases). This CDR3 is 16 amino acids long. Germline V gene lookup returns CDR1 SGHRS and CDR2 YFSETQ. V lost 0 bases to trimming and J lost 6 bases, with 17 bases between them. The DNA of the CDR3 is TGCGCCAGCAGCTTGGGGGTTCGAGGGTTTGAGGATACGCAGTATTTT. It codes for CASSLGVRGFEDTQYF.

This clonotype appeared a few times. The chain carries TRBV7-6 and TRBJ2-5; the D gene is possibly TRBD1 (8 bases). Per germline, CDR1 SGHVS and CDR2 FNYEAQ. With 3 bases removed from V and 1 base from J, the gap between germline ends came to 12 bases. CDR3 length: 15 residues. CDR3 nucleotide sequence: TGTGCCAGCAGCTTGAACAGGGGGGGCCAAGAGACCCAGTACTTC. Its translation: CASSLNRGGQETQYF.

There are many counts of this clonotype. The chain carries TRBV6-1 and TRBJ2-1; D is possibly TRBD1 (6 bases). Deletions cut 5 bases from V and 7 bases from J, with 12 bases between. Germline loops: CDR1 MNHNS, CDR2 SASEGT. The CDR3 has 13 residues. The CDR3 spells CASSPLQGNEQFF. Here the CDR3 DNA reads TGTGCCAGCAGTCCCCTACAGGGAAATGAGCAGTTCTTC.